The next 18 T cell receptor beta chains were all read from a single sample in a study of read filtering for tumor transcriptome and immune sequencing. Molecular barcoded adaptors covering alpha/delta and beta/gamma chains were used on approximately 400 ng RNA. TCRdb re-derived calls from the reads in MiXCR, one entry per CDR3 protein. The repertoire holds about 41,000 distinct CDR3 sequences, with 13% as singletons. The source material was a population of CD138-negative cells sorted from bone marrow. The receptors derive from a donor at least 40 years old with multiple myeloma.

The rearrangement links TRBV28 to TRBJ1-5, with D maybe TRBD1 (6 bases). Trimming shortened V by 3 bases and J by 5 bases, and 11 bases separated the two germline ends. The CDR3 has 14 amino acids. Germline lookup yields CDR1 MDHEN and CDR2 SYDVKM. The CDR3 loop reads CASSLSRGHQPQHF. Written as DNA, the CDR3 is TGTGCCAGCAGTTTGTCCAGGGGCCATCAGCCCCAGCATTTT.

This clonotype was picked up many times. The chain recombines TRBV7-9 with TRBJ2-7; D may be TRBD1 (5 bases). The germline V gene has CDR1 SEHNR and CDR2 FQNEAQ (reference sequence). CDR3 length: 13 residues. V lost 5 bases and J lost 3, with 11 bases in between. CDR3 coding DNA: TGTGCCAGCAGCGGGCAAAGGGGCTACGAGCAGTACTTC. Translating it yields CASSGQRGYEQYF.

This clonotype was detected many times. The chain carries TRBV29-1 and TRBJ2-7, with 8 bases lining up with TRBD1. Per germline, CDR1 SQVTM and CDR2 ANQGSEA. The CDR3 consists of 15 residues. Trimming removed 1 base from V and 4 bases from J; junction bases left unmatched: 9. CDR3 protein: CSVEGNGQGMYEQYF. The CDR3, as DNA: TGCAGCGTTGAAGGTAACGGACAGGGTATGTACGAGCAGTACTTC.

This clonotype came up many times. A much larger clone sits a single nucleotide away, making a read error possible. J is TRBJ2-1 and V is TRBV12-3 or TRBV12-4; no clear D. This CDR3 spans 13 amino acids. CDR3 sequence reads: CAGSPALALRQFF. The DNA of the CDR3 is TGTGCCGGCAGTCCAGCATTAGCTTTACGGCAGTTCTTC.

This clonotype was detected only once. Since a far larger clone is one base different, this is likely a read error. The chain recombines TRBV12-3 or TRBV12-4 with TRBJ1-1; 8 bases line up with TRBD1. This CDR3 has 14 amino acids. CDR3 sequence (DNA): TGTGCCAGCAGACAGCTTACAGGGGGAACTGAAGTTTTCTTT. Protein product: CASRQLTGGTEVFF.

This sequence joins TRBV5-5 and TRBJ2-1; 9 bases fit TRBD2. The CDR3 is made up of 15 amino acids. V was pared by 2 bases and J by 9 bases, with 9 bases of the junction left unmatched. From germline, CDR1 is SGHKS and CDR2 YYEKEE (reference sequence). The CDR3 coding sequence is TGTGCCAGCAGCTTTCTGGCGGGAGGGCCGAGTGAGCAGTTCTTC. This translates into CASSFLAGGPSEQFF.

In its sample, this clonotype was seen many times. The CDR3 nucleotides are TGTGCCAGCAGCCAAGGACGAGGGAGTAGCAATCAGCCCCAGCATTTT. Its protein is CASSQGRGSSNQPQHF. The chain couples TRBV3-1 to TRBJ1-5; D ambiguous. The CDR3 has 16 residues. Germline V lookup: CDR1 LGHDT, CDR2 YNNKEL (reference sequence). V gave up 1 base and J gave up 0 bases, with 10 bases separating them. Full variable domain (remainder filled in from reference TRBV3-1 and TRBJ1-5): DTAVSQTPKYLVTQMGNDKSIKCEQNLGHDTMYWYKQDSKKFLKIMFSYNNKELIINETVPNRFSPKSPDKAHLNLHINSLELGDSAVYFCASSQGRGSSNQPQHFGDGTRLSIL.

To note about this clonotype: The final CDR3 position lacks the conserved phenylalanine or tryptophan, pointing to a likely read error. The chain has TRBV28 and TRBJ2-5; the D gene is possibly TRBD1 (6 bases). Germline V gives CDR1 MDHEN, CDR2 SYDVKM. The ends were cut back, 6 bases at V and 3 bases at J, with 11 bases in the middle. This CDR3 region has 13 residues. The CDR3 is CASSPGQKETQYS. The CDR3 region has the DNA TGTGCCAGCAGCCCGGGACAAAAAGAGACCCAGTACTCC.

This clonotype came up many times. This chain links TRBV5-1 with TRBJ2-5; TRBD2 matches at 12 bases. The V and J ends lost 4 bases and 2 bases, in that order; junction bases with no gene match: 3. Germline CDR1 reads SGHRS; CDR2 reads YFSETQ. The CDR3 extends over 15 amino acids. Written as DNA, the CDR3 is TGCGCCAGCAGCCCGACTAGCGGGGGACAAGAGACCCAGTACTTC. Translated, it gives CASSPTSGGQETQYF.

This clonotype was found many times. The genes are TRBV7-8 and TRBJ2-1, with 10 positions matching TRBD2. CDR1 is SGHVS and CDR2 is FQNEAQ in the germline V gene. J was trimmed by 9 bases and V by 4 bases; bases with no gene match: 9. This CDR3 is 15 amino acids long. CDR3 nucleotide sequence: TGTGCCAGCAGCTCAGGACTAGCGGCAATAAGTGAGCAGTTCTTC. Translated: CASSSGLAAISEQFF.

This clonotype was found many times. This chain connects TRBV15 to TRBJ2-7, with D maybe TRBD1 (6 bases). The CDR3 covers 14 residues. V lost 0 bases to trimming and J lost 4 bases, with 10 bases between them. Germline V lookup: CDR1 LNHNV, CDR2 YYDKDF (reference sequence). The CDR3 DNA reads TGTGCCACCAGCAGAGACACAGGGACATACGAGCAGTACTTC. It is translated as CATSRDTGTYEQYF.

The sample holds many counts of this clonotype. The rearrangement joins TRBV7-8 to TRBJ2-2; D is ambiguous. CDR3 length equals 14 residues. Germline CDR1 is SGHVS and CDR2 is FQNEAQ. Trimming removed 3 bases at V and 2 bases at J, with 7 bases between. As DNA, the CDR3 is TGTGCCAGCAGCTTGGGAACTAACACCGGGGAGCTGTTTTTT. Amino acid sequence: CASSLGTNTGELFF.

About this clonotype itself: Since a much larger clone is just one base distant, this may be a read error. This rearrangement joins TRBV29-1 to TRBJ2-5; 7 nucleotides agree with TRBD1. The CDR3 runs 10 residues. In germline, CDR1 is SQVTM, CDR2 ANQGSEA. In nucleotides, the CDR3 is TGCAACGTTTTGGACAGGAAGGGGCACTTC. Its translation is CNVLDRKGHF.

This clonotype was observed many times. The chain uses TRBV24-1 and TRBJ2-1, with 7 nucleotides matching TRBD1. The germline V gene encodes CDR1 KGHDR and CDR2 SFDVKD. Losses at the gene ends were 0 bases for V and 7 bases for J; bases not matched to a gene: 11. The CDR3 is 17 amino acids. CDR3 protein: CATSDLQSRQGKNEQFF. The CDR3, as DNA: TGTGCCACCAGTGATTTGCAGTCGAGACAGGGTAAAAATGAGCAGTTCTTC.

This clonotype was counted only a few times. V and J are TRBV20-1 and TRBJ2-2; TRBD1 aligns across 12 bases. V trimming: 6 bases; J trimming: 4 bases; junction bases outside the gene matches: 6. This CDR3 spans 15 amino acids. Germline-derived CDR1 and CDR2 are DFQATT and SNEGSKA (reference sequence). The CDR3 spells CSAPGQGAVTGELFF. The CDR3 nucleotides are TGCAGTGCCCCGGGACAGGGGGCGGTCACCGGGGAGCTGTTTTTT.

A note on this clonotype: The germline gene is not matched at one end of the junction; a read error may be the cause. The rearrangement uses TRBV29-1 and TRBJ2-3; 10 positions agree with TRBD2. CDR1 SQVTM and CDR2 ANQGSEA come from the germline V gene. This CDR3 is built from 14 residues. The CDR3 loop is CSVVLAGGADTQCF. In DNA, the CDR3 is TGCAGCGTTGTTTTAGCGGGAGGCGCAGATACGCAGTGTTTT.

This clonotype was counted only a few times. It may be a read error: a sequence one base away is much more abundant. The rearrangement joins TRBV5-5 to TRBJ2-5, with 9 positions matching TRBD1. The CDR3 extends over 15 amino acids. CDR1 SGHKS and CDR2 YYEKEE come from the germline V gene (reference sequence). The chain's CDR3 is CASGLIRGQGETQYF. The CDR3 DNA sequence: TGTGCCAGCGGCTTGATACGGGGACAGGGCGAGACCCAGTACTTC.

This clonotype came up many times. The chain employs TRBV7-2 and TRBJ2-3, with no clear D. The CDR3 has 15 amino acids. V was trimmed by 4 bases and J by 4 bases, leaving 15 bases between them. Germline assignment: CDR1 SGHTA and CDR2 FQGNSA. CDR3 region: CASSSAWRISDTQYF. The CDR3 DNA sequence: TGTGCCAGCAGCTCCGCGTGGAGAATTTCAGATACGCAGTATTTT.